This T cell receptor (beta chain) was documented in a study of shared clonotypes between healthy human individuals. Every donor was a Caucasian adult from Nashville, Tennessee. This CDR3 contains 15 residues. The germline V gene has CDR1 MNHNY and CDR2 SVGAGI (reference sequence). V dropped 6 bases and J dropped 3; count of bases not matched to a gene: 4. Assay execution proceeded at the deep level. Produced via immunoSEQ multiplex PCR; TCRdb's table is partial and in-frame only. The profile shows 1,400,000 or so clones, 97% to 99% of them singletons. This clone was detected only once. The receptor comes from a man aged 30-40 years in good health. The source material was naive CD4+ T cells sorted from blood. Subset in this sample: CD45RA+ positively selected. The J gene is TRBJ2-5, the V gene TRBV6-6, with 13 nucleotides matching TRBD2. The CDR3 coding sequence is TGTGCCAGCAGCAGCGGACTAGCGGGAGAAGAGACCCAGTACTTC. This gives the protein CASSSGLAGEETQYF.